This T cell receptor (beta chain) was profiled in a study of early T cells in non-severe SARS-CoV-2 infection. General observations from the study: Private and CD4 specificities were missed by VDJdb matching, which favored anti-spike CD8 responses.

In the library, individual cDNA molecules carried attached unique molecular identifiers. MiXCR, run by TCRdb on the 5' RACE reads, gives a single entry per CDR3 protein. The sample contains about 60,000 distinct CDR3 sequences, over 9% of which appear only once. The CDR3 contains 15 residues. V gave up 1 base and J gave up 1 base, with 10 bases separating them. Germline CDR1 is SGHTA and CDR2 is FQGNSA. The table lists this clonotype with many counts. Its matching antigen is unknown. The TCR comes from an adult who was a healthcare worker with PCR-confirmed SARS-CoV-2 infection or an uninfected control (not recorded which). V and J are TRBV7-2 and TRBJ2-5; no reliable D call. The sample here was whole blood, taken at baseline. The CDR3 nucleotides read TGTGCCAGCAGCTTAGGGTCTAGTATCCAAGAGACCCAGTACTTC. Translated: CASSLGSSIQETQYF.